This note documents a single T cell receptor (beta chain) sequence. What it binds is not known. V shed 4 bases, J shed 4 bases, and the junction held 5 bases outside the gene matches. Germline V CDR1 and CDR2: SGHRS, YFSETQ. CDR3 length: 14 amino acids. TCR beta cDNA libraries had unique molecular identifiers. TCRdb fed the PCR reads into MiXCR, producing one record per CDR3 protein. Of 450,000 to 700,000 distinct CDR3 sequences in the sample, about 40% were seen once. The data are from a study of post-analysis software for immune sequencing data. General study findings and limits: TRBV5-6, TRBV5-1 and TRBV20-1 were among several TRBV segments more frequent in patients than controls.

The TCR sequence derives from a girl aged 10-17 years with multiple sclerosis. The chain couples TRBV5-1 to TRBJ2-3, with 8 positions matching TRBD1. The material sequenced was blood. The CDR3 sequence is CASSNGQGADTQYF. CDR3 sequence (DNA): TGCGCCAGCAGCAACGGACAGGGCGCAGATACGCAGTATTTT.